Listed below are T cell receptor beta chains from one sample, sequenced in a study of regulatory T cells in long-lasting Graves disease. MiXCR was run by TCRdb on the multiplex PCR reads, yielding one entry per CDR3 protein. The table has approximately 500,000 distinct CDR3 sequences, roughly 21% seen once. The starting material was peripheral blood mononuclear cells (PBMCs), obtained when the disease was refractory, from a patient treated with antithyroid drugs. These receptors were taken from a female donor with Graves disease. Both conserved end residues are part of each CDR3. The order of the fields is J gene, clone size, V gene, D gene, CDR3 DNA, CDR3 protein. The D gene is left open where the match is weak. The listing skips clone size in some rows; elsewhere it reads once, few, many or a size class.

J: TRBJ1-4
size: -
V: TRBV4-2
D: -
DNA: TGTGCCAGCAGCCGAATACAGGGTTTGGGAGCTAATGAAAAACTGTTTTTT
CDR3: CASSRIQGLGANEKLFF

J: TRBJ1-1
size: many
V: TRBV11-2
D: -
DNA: TGTGCCAGCAGCTTCCAATCCCCCCTACGGGGCAGGTACGAGAGGACTGAAGCTTTCTTT
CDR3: CASSFQSPLRGRYERTEAFF

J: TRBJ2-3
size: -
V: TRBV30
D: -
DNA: TGTGCCTGGACGGCTAACGGGGTGACAGATACGCAGTATTTT
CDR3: CAWTANGVTDTQYF

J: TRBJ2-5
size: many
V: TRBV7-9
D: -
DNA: TGTGCCAGCACCCGCCCGGGAGCTCGGGAGACCCAGTACTTC
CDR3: CASTRPGARETQYF

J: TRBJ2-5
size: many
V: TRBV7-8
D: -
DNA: TGTGCCAGCAGCTTAGTGGGTTTTGGTGAGACCCAGTACTTC
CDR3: CASSLVGFGETQYF

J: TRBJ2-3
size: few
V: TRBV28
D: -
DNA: TGTGCCAGCAGTTTTCCCCCCATCGGGAGTTCGACAGATACGCAGTATTTT
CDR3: CASSFPPIGSSTDTQYF

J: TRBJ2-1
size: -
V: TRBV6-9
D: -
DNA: TGTGCCAGCAGTTACCCTACCGATGAGCAGTTCTTC
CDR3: CASSYPTDEQFF

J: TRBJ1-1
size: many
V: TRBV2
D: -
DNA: TGTGCCAGCAGTGATCGCGGGGGGCGGACTGAAGCTTTCTTT
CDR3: CASSDRGGRTEAFF

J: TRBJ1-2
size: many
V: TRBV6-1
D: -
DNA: TGTGCCAGCAGTGAAGGGAACAAAAAAAACTATGGCTACACCTTC
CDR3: CASSEGNKKNYGYTF

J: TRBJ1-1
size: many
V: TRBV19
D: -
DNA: TGTGCCAGTAGTACTCCAGGGTCTCCTTTGAACACTGAAGCTTTCTTT
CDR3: CASSTPGSPLNTEAFF

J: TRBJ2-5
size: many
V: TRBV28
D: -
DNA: TGTGCCAGCAGCGAAGGACAGCACTTACGACTAGCCACCCAGTACTTC
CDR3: CASSEGQHLRLATQYF

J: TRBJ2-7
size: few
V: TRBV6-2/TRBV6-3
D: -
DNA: TGTGCCAGCAGTTACATTCATCCGCGGCAACCCTCCTACGAGCAGTACTTC
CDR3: CASSYIHPRQPSYEQYF

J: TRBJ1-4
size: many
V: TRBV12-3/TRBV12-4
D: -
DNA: TGTGCCAGCAGTTTTTCTACGAGGGGAAAAGATGAAAAACTGTTTTTT
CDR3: CASSFSTRGKDEKLFF

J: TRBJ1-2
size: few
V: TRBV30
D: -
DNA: TGTGCCTGGACATGCGGTCCCCGGGACTATGGCTACACCTTC
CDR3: CAWTCGPRDYGYTF

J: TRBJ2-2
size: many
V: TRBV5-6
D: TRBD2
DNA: TGTGCCAGCAAGACGGGAGGACAGAACACCGGGGAGCTGTTTTTT
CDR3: CASKTGGQNTGELFF

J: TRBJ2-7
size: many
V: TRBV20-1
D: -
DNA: TGCAGTGCTAGAGAGGGGGGATCCTACGAGCAGTACTTC
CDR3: CSAREGGSYEQYF

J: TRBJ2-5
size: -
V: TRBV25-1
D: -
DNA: TGTGCCAGCAGTGAACGGGGTTCGGGGCAGACCCAGTACTTC
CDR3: CASSERGSGQTQYF

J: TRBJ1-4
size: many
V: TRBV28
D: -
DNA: TGTGCCAGCAGTGATACCGGGCGTAATGAAAAACTGTTTTTT
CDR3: CASSDTGRNEKLFF

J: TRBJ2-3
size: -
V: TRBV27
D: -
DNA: TGTGCCAGCACTTTGACACGGGGAGATACGCAGTATTTT
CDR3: CASTLTRGDTQYF

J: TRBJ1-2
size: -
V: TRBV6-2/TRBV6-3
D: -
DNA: TGTGCCAGCAGCCCCCTGGTAGGGGACTATGGCTACACCTTC
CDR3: CASSPLVGDYGYTF

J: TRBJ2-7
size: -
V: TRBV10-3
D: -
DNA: TGTGCCATCAGTGAGGAACTGGAAGGGTACGAGCAGTACTTC
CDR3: CAISEELEGYEQYF

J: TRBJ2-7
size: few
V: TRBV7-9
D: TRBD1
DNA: TGTGCCAGCAGCTTCGGGACAGGGATAGACTACGAGCAGTACTTC
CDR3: CASSFGTGIDYEQYF

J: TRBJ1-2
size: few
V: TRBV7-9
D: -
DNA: TGTGCCAGTAAGATACAGGGAGTTGACTATGGCTACACCTTC
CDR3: CASKIQGVDYGYTF

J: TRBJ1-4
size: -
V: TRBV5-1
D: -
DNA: TGCGCCAGCAGCTCTCGGGCAGCAGCTAATGAAAAACTGTTTTTT
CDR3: CASSSRAAANEKLFF

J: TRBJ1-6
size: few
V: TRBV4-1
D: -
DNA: TGCGCCAGCAGCCAAGATGGGGTTGCCTATAATTCACCCCTCCACTTT
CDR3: CASSQDGVAYNSPLHF

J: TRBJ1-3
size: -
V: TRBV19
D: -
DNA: TGTGCCAGTAGTAACCTGGGACACCGAGTCTCTGGAAACACCATATATTTT
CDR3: CASSNLGHRVSGNTIYF

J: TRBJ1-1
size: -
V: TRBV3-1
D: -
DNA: TGTGCCAGCAGCCGAATGACAGGAACTGAAGCTTTCTTT
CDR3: CASSRMTGTEAFF

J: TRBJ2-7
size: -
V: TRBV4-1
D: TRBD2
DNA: TGCGCCAGCAGCCTCTTTAGCGGGAGCTCCTACGAGCAGTACTTC
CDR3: CASSLFSGSSYEQYF

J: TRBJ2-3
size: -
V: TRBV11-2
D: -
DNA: TGTGCCAGCAGCCGGGATCCTAAAGGAGATACGCAGTATTTT
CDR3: CASSRDPKGDTQYF

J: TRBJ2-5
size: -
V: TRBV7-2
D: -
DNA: TGTGCCAGCAGCTTAGCGGGACGCCCAGGGACCCAGTACTTC
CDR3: CASSLAGRPGTQYF

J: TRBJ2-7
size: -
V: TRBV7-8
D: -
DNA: TGTGCCAGCAGCTTCACAACCGTCGGGACCTTGGACGAGCAGTACTTC
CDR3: CASSFTTVGTLDEQYF

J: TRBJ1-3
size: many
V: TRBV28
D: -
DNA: TGTGCCAGCAGGGAAGGATCTCTCAGGGAAGGCTCTGGAAACACCATATATTTT
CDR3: CASREGSLREGSGNTIYF

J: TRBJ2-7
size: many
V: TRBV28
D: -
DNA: TGTGCCAGCAGTTTGCCCGGATCCTACGAGCAGTACTTC
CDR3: CASSLPGSYEQYF

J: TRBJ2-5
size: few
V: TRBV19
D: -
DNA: TGTGCCAGTAGTATAGACGGGGCCGAGACCCAGTACTTC
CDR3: CASSIDGAETQYF

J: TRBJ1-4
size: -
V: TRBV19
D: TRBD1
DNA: TGTGCCAGTAGTGACAGGGGGCTGATTGAAAAACTGTTTTTT
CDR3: CASSDRGLIEKLFF

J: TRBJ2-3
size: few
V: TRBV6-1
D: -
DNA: TGTGCCAGCAAACCCCTGCCAGATACGCAGTATTTT
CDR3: CASKPLPDTQYF

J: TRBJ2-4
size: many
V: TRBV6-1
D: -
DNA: TGTGCCAGCAGTCACGGGACTGCGAACATTCAGTACTTC
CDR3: CASSHGTANIQYF

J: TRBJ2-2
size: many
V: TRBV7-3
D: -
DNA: TGTGCCAGCAGCTTCACGAGGGATGACACCGGGGAGCTGTTTTTT
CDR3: CASSFTRDDTGELFF

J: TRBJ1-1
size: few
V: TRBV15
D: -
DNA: TGTGCCACCAGCAGAGCAGGGCAGGGTGAAGCTTTCTTT
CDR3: CATSRAGQGEAFF

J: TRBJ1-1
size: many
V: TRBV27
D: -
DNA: TGTGCCAGCAGTCCCTCGTTTGCGTATAACACTGAAGCTTTCTTT
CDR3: CASSPSFAYNTEAFF

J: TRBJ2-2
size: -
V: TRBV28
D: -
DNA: TGTGCCAGCAGTTCAACGCGGGCGGATGCTGGTTTCACCGGGGAGCTGTTTTTT
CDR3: CASSSTRADAGFTGELFF

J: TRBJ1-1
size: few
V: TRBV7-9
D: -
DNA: TGTGCCAGCAGCTTCCCTAGGGCTGAAGCTTTCTTT
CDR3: CASSFPRAEAFF

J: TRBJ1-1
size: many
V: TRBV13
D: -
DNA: TGTGCCAGCAGCTGGGGAAATTCGGGCACTGAAGCTTTCTTT
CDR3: CASSWGNSGTEAFF

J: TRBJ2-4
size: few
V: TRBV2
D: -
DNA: TGTGCCAGCAGTTACGGGGGAGCCAAAAACATTCAGTACTTC
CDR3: CASSYGGAKNIQYF

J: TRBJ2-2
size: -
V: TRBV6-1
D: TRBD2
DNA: TGTGCCACTTGGAGCGGGAGCCTGAACACCGGGGAGCTGTTTTTT
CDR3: CATWSGSLNTGELFF

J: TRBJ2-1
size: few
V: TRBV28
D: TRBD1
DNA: TGTGCCAGCAGTTCAGGACAGGGGGCGCGGAGTGAGCAGTTCTTC
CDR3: CASSSGQGARSEQFF

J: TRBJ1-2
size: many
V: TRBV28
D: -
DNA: TGTGCCAGCAGTTTATACGCGGACGGTAATGGCTACACCTTC
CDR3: CASSLYADGNGYTF

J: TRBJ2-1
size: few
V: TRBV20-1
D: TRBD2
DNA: TGCAGTGCTAGAGATCTGAGCGGGAGGGTTTACGAGCAGTTCTTC
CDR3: CSARDLSGRVYEQFF

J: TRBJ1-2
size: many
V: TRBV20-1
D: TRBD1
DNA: TGCAGTGCTAGGAACCAACAGGGGGCCTATGGCTACACCTTC
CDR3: CSARNQQGAYGYTF

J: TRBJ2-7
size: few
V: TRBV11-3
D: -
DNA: TGTGCCAGCAGCTTTATGGGGCAGGGAGGCTACGAGCAGTACTTC
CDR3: CASSFMGQGGYEQYF

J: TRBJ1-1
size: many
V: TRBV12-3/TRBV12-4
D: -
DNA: TGTGCCAGCAGCCACCGGGGGAACACTGAAGCTTTCTTT
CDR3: CASSHRGNTEAFF

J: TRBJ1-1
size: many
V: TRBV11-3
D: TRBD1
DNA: TGTGCCAGCAGCCAAGCCGGGACAGGGTATATGGGGACTGAAGCTTTCTTT
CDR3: CASSQAGTGYMGTEAFF